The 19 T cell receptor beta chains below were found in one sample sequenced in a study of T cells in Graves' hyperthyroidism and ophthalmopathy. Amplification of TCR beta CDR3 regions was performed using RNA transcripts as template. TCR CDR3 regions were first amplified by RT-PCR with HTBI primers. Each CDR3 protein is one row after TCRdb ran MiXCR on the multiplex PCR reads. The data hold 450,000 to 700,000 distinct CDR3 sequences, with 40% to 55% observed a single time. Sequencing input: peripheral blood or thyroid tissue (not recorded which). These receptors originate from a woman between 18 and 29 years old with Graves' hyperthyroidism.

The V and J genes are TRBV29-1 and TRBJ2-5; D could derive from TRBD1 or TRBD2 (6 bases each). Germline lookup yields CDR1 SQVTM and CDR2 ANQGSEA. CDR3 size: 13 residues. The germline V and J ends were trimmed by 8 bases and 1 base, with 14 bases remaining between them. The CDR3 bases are TGCAGCTGGGTTGGAGGGGGCCAAGAGACCCAGTACTTC. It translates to CSWVGGGQETQYF.

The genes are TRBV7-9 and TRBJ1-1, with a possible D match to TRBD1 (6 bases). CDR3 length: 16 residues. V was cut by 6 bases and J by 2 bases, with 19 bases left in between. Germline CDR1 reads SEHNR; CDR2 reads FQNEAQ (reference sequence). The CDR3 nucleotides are TGTGCCAGCAGGACAACCTGGGGGCAGGGTAACACTGAAGCTTTCTTT. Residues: CASRTTWGQGNTEAFF.

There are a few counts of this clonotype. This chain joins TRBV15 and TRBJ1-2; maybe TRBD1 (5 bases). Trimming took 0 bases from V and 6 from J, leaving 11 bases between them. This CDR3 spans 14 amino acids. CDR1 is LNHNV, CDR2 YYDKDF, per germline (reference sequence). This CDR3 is CATSREVGAHGYTF. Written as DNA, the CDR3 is TGTGCCACCAGCAGAGAAGTAGGGGCCCATGGCTACACCTTC.

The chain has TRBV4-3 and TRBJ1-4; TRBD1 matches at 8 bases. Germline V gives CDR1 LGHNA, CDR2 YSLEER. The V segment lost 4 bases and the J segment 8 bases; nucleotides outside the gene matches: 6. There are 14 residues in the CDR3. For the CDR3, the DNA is TGCGCCAGCAGCCGACAGGGGTATGGGGAAAAACTGTTTTTT. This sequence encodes CASSRQGYGEKLFF.

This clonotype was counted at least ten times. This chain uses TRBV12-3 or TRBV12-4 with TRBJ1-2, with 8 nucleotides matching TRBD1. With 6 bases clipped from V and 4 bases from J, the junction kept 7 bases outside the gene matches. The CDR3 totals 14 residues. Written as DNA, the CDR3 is TGTGCCAGCAGCCAGGGGGCGCAAGGCTATGGCTACACCTTC. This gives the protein CASSQGAQGYGYTF.

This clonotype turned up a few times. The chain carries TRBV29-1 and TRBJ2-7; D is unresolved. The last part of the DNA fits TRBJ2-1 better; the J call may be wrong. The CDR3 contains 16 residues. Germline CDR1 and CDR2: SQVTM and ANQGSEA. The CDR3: CSVEVSRAAEINEQFF. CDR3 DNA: TGCAGCGTTGAGGTTTCTCGGGCGGCCGAGATCAATGAGCAGTTCTTC.

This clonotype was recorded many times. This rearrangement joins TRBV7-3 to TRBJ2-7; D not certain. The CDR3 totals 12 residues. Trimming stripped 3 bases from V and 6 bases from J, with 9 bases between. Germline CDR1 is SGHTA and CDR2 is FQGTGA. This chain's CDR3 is CASSFILREQYF. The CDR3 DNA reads TGTGCCAGCAGCTTTATTCTTCGCGAGCAGTACTTC.

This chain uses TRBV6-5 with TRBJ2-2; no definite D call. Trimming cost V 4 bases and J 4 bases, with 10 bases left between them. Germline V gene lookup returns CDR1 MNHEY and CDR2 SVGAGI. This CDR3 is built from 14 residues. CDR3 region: CASSFDTSTGELFF. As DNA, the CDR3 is TGTGCCAGCAGTTTTGACACGTCCACCGGGGAGCTGTTTTTT.

The CDR3 loop reads CSAREQGGGTEAFF. CDR3 in DNA: TGCAGTGCTAGAGAACAGGGAGGTGGCACTGAAGCTTTCTTT. The chain has TRBV20-1 and TRBJ1-1; tentative D call: TRBD1 (6 bases). In germline, CDR1 is DFQATT, CDR2 SNEGSKA (reference sequence). The germline V and J ends were trimmed by 0 bases and 4 bases, with 12 bases remaining between them. The CDR3 consists of 14 residues.

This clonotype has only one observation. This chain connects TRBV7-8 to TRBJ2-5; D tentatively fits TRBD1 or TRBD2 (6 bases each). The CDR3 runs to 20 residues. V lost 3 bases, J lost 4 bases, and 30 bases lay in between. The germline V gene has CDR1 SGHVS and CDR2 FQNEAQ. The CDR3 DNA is TGTGCCAGCAGCTTCGGCCAACCCGGGAAGAACTATGGAGGGGGAGAGACCCAGTACTTC. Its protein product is CASSFGQPGKNYGGGETQYF. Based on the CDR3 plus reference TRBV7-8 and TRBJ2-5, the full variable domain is GAGVSQSPRYKVAKRGQDVALRCDPISGHVSLFWYQQALGQGPEFLTYFQNEAQLDKSGLPSDRFFAERPEGSVSTLKIQRTQQEDSAVYLCASSFGQPGKNYGGGETQYFGPGTRLLVL.

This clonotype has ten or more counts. The CDR3, as DNA: TGTGCCAGCAGCTTGGCGGGACTAGCGGCGAACACCGGGGAGCTGTTTTTT. This sequence encodes CASSLAGLAANTGELFF. V gene TRBV7-9 combines with J gene TRBJ2-2; 11 nucleotides line up with TRBD2. With V trimmed by 3 bases and J by 0 bases, 3 bases remained unmatched. From germline, CDR1 is SEHNR and CDR2 FQNEAQ (reference sequence). The CDR3 runs 17 residues.

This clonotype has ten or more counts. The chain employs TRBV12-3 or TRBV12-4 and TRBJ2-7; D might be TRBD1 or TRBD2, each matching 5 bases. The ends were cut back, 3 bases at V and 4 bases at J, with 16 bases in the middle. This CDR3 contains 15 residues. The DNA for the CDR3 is TGTGCCAGCAGTTTCCCCGGGACCGGTGGTTACGAGCAGTACTTC. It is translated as CASSFPGTGGYEQYF.

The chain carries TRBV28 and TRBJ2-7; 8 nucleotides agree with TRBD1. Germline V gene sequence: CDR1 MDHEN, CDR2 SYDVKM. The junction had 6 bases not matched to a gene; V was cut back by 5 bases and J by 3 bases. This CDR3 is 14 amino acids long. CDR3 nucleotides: TGTGCCAGCAGTGGACAGGGAGTTTACTACGAGCAGTACTTC. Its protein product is CASSGQGVYYEQYF.

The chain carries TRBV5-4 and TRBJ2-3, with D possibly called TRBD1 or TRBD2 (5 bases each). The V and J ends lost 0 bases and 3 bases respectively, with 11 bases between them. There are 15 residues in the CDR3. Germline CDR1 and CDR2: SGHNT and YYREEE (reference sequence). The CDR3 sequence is CASSLVPEGTDTQYF. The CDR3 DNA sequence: TGTGCCAGCAGCTTGGTTCCAGAGGGGACAGATACGCAGTATTTT.

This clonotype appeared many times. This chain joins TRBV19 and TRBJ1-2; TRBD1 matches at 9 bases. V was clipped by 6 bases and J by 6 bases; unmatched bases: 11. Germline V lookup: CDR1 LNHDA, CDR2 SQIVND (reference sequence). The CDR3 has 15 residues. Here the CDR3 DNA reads TGTGCCAGTAGCTATACCGGGACAGGGATTGATGGCTACACCTTC. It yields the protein CASSYTGTGIDGYTF. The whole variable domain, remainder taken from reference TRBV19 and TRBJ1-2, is DGGITQSPKYLFRKEGQNVTLSCEQNLNHDAMYWYRQDPGQGLRLIYYSQIVNDFQKGDIAEGYSVSREKKESFPLTVTSAQKNPTAFYLCASSYTGTGIDGYTFGSGTRLTVV.

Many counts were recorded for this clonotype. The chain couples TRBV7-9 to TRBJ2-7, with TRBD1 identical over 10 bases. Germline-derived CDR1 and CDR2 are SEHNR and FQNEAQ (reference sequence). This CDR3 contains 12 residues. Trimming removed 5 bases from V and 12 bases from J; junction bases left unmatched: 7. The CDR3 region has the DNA TGTGCCAGCAGCACGACAGGGGGCGACGTGTACTTC. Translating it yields CASSTTGGDVYF.

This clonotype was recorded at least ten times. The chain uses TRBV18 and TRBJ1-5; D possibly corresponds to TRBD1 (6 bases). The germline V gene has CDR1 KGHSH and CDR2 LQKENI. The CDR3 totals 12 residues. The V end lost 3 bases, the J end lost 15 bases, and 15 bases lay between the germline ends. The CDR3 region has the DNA TGTGCCAGCTCACCCGGGGGCCAGGTTAGGCATTTT. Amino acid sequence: CASSPGGQVRHF. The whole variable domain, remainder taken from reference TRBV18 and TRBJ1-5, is NAGVMQNPRHLVRRRGQEARLRCSPMKGHSHVYWYRQLPEEGLKFMVYLQKENIIDESGMPKERFSAEFPKEGPSILRIQQVVRGDSAAYFCASSPGGQVRHFGDGTRLSIL.

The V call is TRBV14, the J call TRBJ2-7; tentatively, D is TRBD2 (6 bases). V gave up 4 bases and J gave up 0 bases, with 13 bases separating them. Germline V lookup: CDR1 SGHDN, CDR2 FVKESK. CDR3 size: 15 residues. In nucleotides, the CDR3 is TGTGCCAGCAGCCCGGGCCGGGGGTCCTCCTACGAGCAGTACTTC. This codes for CASSPGRGSSYEQYF. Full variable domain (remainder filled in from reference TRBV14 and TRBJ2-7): EAGVTQFPSHSVIEKGQTVTLRCDPISGHDNLYWYRRVMGKEIKFLLHFVKESKQDESGMPNNRFLAERTGGTYSTLKVQPAELEDSGVYFCASSPGRGSSYEQYFGPGTRLTVT.

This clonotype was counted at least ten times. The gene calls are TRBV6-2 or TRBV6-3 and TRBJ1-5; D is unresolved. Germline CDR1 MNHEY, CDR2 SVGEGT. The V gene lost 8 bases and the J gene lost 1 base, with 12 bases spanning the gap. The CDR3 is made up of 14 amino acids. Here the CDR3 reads CASRRTGSNQPQHF. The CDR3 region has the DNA TGTGCCAGCCGACGGACGGGGAGCAATCAGCCCCAGCATTTT.